The TCR beta chain described here comes from a study of blood T cell repertoires in COVID-19. Per the authors' pipeline: By means of reference gene primer amplification, nucleated cell counts were estimated. The data were produced by immunoSEQ multiplex PCR, yet TCRdb's version contains in-frame clones alone and is incomplete. The V and J calls and clone size come from that table; D and trimming were worked out from the DNA. Among some 47,000 clones listed, around nine tenths were seen once. V gave up 10 bases and J gave up 1 base, with 13 bases separating them. CDR1 and CDR2 (germline): SNHLY, FYNNEI. The CDR3 consists of 13 residues.

Sample: peripheral blood. The chain is built from TRBV2 and TRBJ1-1; D not certain. This sequence originates from a man in his sixties or seventies with acute or convalescent COVID-19. The CDR3 is CAIRLAGNTEAFF. The CDR3 DNA reads as TGTGCCATCCGACTGGCCGGGAACACTGAAGCTTTCTTT.